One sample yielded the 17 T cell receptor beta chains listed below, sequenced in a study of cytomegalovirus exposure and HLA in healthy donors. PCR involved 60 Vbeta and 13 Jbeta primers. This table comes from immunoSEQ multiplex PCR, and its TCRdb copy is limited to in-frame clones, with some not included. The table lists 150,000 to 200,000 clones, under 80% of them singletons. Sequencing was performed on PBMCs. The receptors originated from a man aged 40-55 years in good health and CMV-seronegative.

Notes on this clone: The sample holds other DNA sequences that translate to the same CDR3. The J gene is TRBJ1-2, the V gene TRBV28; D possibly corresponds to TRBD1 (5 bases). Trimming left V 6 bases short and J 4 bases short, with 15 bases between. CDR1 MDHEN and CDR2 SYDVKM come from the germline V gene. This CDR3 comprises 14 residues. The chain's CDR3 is CASRPGFQPYGYTF. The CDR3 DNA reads TGTGCCAGCAGACCAGGGTTTCAACCCTATGGCTACACCTTC.

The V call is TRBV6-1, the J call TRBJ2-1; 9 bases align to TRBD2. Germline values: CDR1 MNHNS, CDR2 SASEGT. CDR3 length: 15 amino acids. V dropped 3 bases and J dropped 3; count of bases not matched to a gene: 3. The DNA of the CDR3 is TGTGCCAGCAGTGAGGGGACTAGCTTCTACAATGAGCAGTTCTTC. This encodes CASSEGTSFYNEQFF.

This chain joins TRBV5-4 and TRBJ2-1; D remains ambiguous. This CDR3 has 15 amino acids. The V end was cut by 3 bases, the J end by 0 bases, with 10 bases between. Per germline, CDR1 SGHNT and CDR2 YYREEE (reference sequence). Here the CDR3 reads CASSSHVSSYNEQFF. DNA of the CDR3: TGTGCCAGCAGCTCCCACGTCAGCTCCTACAATGAGCAGTTCTTC.

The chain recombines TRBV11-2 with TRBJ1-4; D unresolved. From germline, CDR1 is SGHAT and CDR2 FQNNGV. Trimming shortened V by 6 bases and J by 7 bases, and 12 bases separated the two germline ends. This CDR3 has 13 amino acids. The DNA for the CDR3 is TGTGCCAGCAGAACTTCTGGTGGTGAAAAACTGTTTTTT. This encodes CASRTSGGEKLFF. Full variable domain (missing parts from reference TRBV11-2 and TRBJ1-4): EAGVAQSPRYKIIEKRQSVAFWCNPISGHATLYWYQQILGQGPKLLIQFQNNGVVDDSQLPKDRFSAERLKGVDSTLKIQPAKLEDSAVYLCASRTSGGEKLFFGSGTQLSVL.

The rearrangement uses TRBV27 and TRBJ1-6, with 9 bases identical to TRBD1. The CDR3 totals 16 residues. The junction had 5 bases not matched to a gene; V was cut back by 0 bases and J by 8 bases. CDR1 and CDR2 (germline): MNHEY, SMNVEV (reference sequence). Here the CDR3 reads CASSLSTGGSYSPLHF. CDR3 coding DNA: TGTGCCAGCAGTTTATCGACAGGGGGTTCGTATTCACCCCTCCACTTT.

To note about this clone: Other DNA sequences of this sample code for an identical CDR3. The CDR3 region has the DNA TGCGCCAGCAGCCCAGGCCCTAACACTGAAGCTTTCTTT. Translation gives CASSPGPNTEAFF. V usage is TRBV5-1 and J usage is TRBJ1-1; D unclear. CDR1 is SGHRS, CDR2 YFSETQ, per germline. There are 13 residues in the CDR3. V was pared by 4 bases and J by 2 bases, with 9 bases between.

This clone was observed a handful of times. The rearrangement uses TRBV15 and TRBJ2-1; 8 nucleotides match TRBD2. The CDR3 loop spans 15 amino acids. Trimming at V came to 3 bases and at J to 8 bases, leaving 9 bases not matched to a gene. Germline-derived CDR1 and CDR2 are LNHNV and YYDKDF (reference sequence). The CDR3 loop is CATSRGGTSNYEQFF. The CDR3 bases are TGTGCCACCAGCAGGGGGGGGACTAGTAACTATGAGCAGTTCTTC.

The DNA for the CDR3 is TGCGCCAGCAGTCACCCCTTGGGTAGCGGGGGGGCCGCTTCCTCCTACGAGCAGTACTTC. This encodes CASSHPLGSGGAASSYEQYF. The rearrangement links TRBV23-1 to TRBJ2-7; TRBD2 matches 11 bases. TRBV23-1 carries the ORF label, with uncertain function. Trimming took 3 bases from V and 0 from J; bases not matched to a gene: 16. CDR3 length equals 20 residues.

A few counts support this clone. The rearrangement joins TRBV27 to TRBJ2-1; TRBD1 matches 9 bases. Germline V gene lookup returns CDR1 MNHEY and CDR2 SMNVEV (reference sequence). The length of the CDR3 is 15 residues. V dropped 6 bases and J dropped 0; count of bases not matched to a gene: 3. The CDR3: CASSRDRDSYNEQFF. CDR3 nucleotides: TGTGCCAGCAGCCGGGACAGGGACTCCTACAATGAGCAGTTCTTC.

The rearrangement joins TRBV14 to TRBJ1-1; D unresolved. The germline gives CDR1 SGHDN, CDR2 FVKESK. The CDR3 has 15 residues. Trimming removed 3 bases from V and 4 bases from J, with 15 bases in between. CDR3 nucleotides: TGTGCCAGCAGCCAGCGGGTACACGGAGGCACTGAAGCTTTCTTT. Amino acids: CASSQRVHGGTEAFF.

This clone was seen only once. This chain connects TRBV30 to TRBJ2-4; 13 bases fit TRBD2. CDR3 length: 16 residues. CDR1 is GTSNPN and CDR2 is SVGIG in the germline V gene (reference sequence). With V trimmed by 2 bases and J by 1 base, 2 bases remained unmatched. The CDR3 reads CAWSKGLAGAKNIQYF. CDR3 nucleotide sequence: TGTGCCTGGAGTAAGGGACTAGCGGGGGCCAAAAACATTCAGTACTTC. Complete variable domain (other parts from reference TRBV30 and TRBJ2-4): SQTIHQWPATLVQPVGSPLSLECTVEGTSNPNLYWYRQAAGRGLQLLFYSVGIGQISSEVPQNLSASRPQDRQFILSSKKLLLSDSGFYLCAWSKGLAGAKNIQYFGAGTRLSVL.

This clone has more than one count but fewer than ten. The chain's CDR3 is CASSSWTSGGHQETQYF. The CDR3 DNA follows: TGTGCCAGCAGCTCGTGGACTAGCGGGGGCCACCAAGAGACCCAGTACTTC. The chain recombines TRBV7-7 with TRBJ2-5, with 13 nucleotides matching TRBD2. Germline assignment: CDR1 SSHAT and CDR2 FNYEAQ (reference sequence). The CDR3 is 17 amino acids. The trim removed 4 bases at V and 0 bases at J, leaving 5 bases unmatched.

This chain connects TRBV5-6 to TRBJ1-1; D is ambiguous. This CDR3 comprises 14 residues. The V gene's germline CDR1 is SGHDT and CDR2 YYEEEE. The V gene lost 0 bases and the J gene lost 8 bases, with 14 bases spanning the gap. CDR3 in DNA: TGTGCCAGCAGCTTGGGAGCGGGGAAGAGGGAAGCTTTCTTT. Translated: CASSLGAGKREAFF. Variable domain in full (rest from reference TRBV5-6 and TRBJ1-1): DAGVTQSPTHLIKTRGQQVTLRCSPKSGHDTVSWYQQALGQGPQFIFQYYEEEERQRGNFPDRFSGHQFPNYSSELNVNALLLGDSALYLCASSLGAGKREAFFGQGTRLTVV.

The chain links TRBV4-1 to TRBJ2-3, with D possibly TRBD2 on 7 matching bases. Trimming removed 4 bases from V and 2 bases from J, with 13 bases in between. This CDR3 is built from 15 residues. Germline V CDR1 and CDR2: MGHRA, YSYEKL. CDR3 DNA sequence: TGCGCCAGCAGCCCAGCCGGGGGGCTCACAGATACGCAGTATTTT. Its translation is CASSPAGGLTDTQYF.

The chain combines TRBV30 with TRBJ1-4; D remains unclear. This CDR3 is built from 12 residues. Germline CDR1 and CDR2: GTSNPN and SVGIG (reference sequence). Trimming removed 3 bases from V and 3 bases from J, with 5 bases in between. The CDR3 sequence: CAWRIANEKLFF. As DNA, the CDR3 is TGTGCCTGGAGGATAGCTAATGAAAAACTGTTTTTT.

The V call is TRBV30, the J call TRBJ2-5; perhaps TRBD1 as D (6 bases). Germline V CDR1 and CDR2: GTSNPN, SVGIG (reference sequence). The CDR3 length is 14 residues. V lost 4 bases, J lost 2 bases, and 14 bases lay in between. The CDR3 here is CAWKNPGQQETQYF. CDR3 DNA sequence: TGTGCCTGGAAGAACCCAGGACAGCAAGAGACCCAGTACTTC.

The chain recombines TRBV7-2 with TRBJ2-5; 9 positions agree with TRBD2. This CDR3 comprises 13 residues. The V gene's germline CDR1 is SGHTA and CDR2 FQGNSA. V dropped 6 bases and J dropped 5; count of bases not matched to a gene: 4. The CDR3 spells CASRHSGGETQYF. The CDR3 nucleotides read TGTGCCAGCAGACATAGCGGGGGTGAGACCCAGTACTTC.